These T cell receptor beta chains were read from a single sample in a study of preoperative IRX-2 immunotherapy in early breast cancer. The protocol was immunoSEQ multiplex PCR, while the TCRdb copy is restricted to in-frame clones and leaves out a portion. The sample contains tens of thousands of clones, roughly 96% of which appear only once. This sample was taken from a patient treated with IRX-2 immunotherapy. The source is a human donor with breast cancer. Each CDR3 is given with its conserved first and last residue. A D gene is named only where the DNA matches it firmly. Where a row states a size, it is once, few, many or the class of an expanded clone; other rows omit it.

CDR3 protein: CASSSSDRYTEAFF; CDR3 DNA: TGCGCCAGCAGCTCCTCCGATCGTTACACTGAAGCTTTCTTT; V gene: TRBV5-1; J gene: TRBJ1-1; D gene: -; clone size: -
CDR3 protein: CASSKGGDSPLHF; CDR3 DNA: TGTGCCAGCAGCAAGGGGGGGGACTCACCCCTCCACTTT; V gene: TRBV7-3; J gene: TRBJ1-6; D gene: -; clone size: few
CDR3 protein: CASSFSWLYEQYF; CDR3 DNA: TGTGCCAGCAGTTTTTCCTGGCTCTACGAGCAGTACTTC; V gene: TRBV27; J gene: TRBJ2-7; D gene: -; clone size: once
CDR3 protein: CASKPSNEQFF; CDR3 DNA: TGTGCCAGCAAGCCGAGCAATGAGCAGTTCTTC; V gene: TRBV7-9; J gene: TRBJ2-1; D gene: -; clone size: once
CDR3 protein: CASSLGTSGSTDTQYF; CDR3 DNA: TGTGCCAGCAGCCTTGGGACTAGCGGAAGCACAGATACGCAGTATTTT; V gene: TRBV11-3; J gene: TRBJ2-3; D gene: TRBD2; clone size: -
CDR3 protein: CASTPGLATSYEQYF; CDR3 DNA: TGTGCCAGCACCCCAGGACTAGCGACCTCCTACGAGCAGTACTTC; V gene: TRBV6-1; J gene: TRBJ2-7; D gene: TRBD2; clone size: -
CDR3 protein: CASSSDSPLHF; CDR3 DNA: TGTGCCAGCAGTTCGGATTCACCCCTCCACTTT; V gene: TRBV28; J gene: TRBJ1-6; D gene: -; clone size: -
CDR3 protein: CASSQARLAGGTQYF; CDR3 DNA: TGCGCCAGCAGCCAAGCAAGACTAGCGGGGGGAACCCAGTACTTC; V gene: TRBV4-1; J gene: TRBJ2-5; D gene: TRBD2; clone size: -
CDR3 protein: CASSLGSRTRGNEQFF; CDR3 DNA: TGTGCCAGCAGCTTAGGATCTCGGACTAGGGGCAATGAGCAGTTCTTC; V gene: TRBV7-3; J gene: TRBJ2-1; D gene: TRBD2; clone size: -
CDR3 protein: CASSPGLAGEQFF; CDR3 DNA: TGTGCCAGCTCCCCGGGACTAGCGGGTGAGCAGTTCTTC; V gene: TRBV18; J gene: TRBJ2-1; D gene: TRBD2; clone size: -
CDR3 protein: CASSATGYGGYTF; CDR3 DNA: TGTGCCAGCAGCGCTACAGGGTATGGTGGCTACACCTTC; V gene: TRBV9; J gene: TRBJ1-2; D gene: -; clone size: -
CDR3 protein: CASSHGTGYTWGTEAFF; CDR3 DNA: TGTGCCAGCAGCCACGGGACAGGTTATACCTGGGGCACTGAAGCTTTCTTT; V gene: TRBV5-4; J gene: TRBJ1-1; D gene: TRBD1; clone size: -
CDR3 protein: CASSPPGETQYF; CDR3 DNA: TGCGCCAGCAGTCCTCCGGGAGAGACCCAGTACTTC; V gene: TRBV4-1; J gene: TRBJ2-5; D gene: -; clone size: -
CDR3 protein: CASSIGQMLAKGSYNSPLHF; CDR3 DNA: TGTGCCAGTAGTATCGGACAGATGTTGGCTAAGGGCTCCTATAATTCACCCCTCCACTTT; V gene: TRBV19; J gene: TRBJ1-6; D gene: -; clone size: once
CDR3 protein: CASSYYGNQPQHF; CDR3 DNA: TGTGCCAGCAGTTATTACGGCAATCAGCCCCAGCATTTT; V gene: TRBV6-6; J gene: TRBJ1-5; D gene: -; clone size: -
CDR3 protein: CATSTTGPVGYTF; CDR3 DNA: TGTGCCACCAGCACGACAGGGCCGGTTGGCTACACCTTC; V gene: TRBV15; J gene: TRBJ1-2; D gene: TRBD1; clone size: -